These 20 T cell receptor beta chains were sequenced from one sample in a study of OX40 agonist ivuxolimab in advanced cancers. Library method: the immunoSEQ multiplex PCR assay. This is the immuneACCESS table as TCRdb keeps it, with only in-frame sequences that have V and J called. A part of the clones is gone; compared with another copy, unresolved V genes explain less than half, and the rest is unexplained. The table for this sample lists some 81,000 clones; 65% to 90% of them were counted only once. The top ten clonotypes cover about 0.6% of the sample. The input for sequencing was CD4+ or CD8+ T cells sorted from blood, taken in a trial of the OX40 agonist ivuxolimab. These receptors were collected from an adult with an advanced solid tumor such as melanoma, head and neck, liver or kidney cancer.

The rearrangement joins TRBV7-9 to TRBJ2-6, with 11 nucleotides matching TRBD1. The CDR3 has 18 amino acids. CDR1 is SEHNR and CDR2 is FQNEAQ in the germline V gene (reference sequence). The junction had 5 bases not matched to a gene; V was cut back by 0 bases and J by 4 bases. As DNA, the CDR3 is TGTGCCAGCAGCTTAGCCGGACAGGGGGCGTCAGGGGCCAACGTCCTGACTTTC. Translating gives CASSLAGQGASGANVLTF.

The CDR3 bases are TGTGCCTGGAGTGCGGGGATGGGCAATCAGCCCCAGCATTTT. Its protein is CAWSAGMGNQPQHF. The rearrangement joins TRBV30 to TRBJ1-5; unclear D gene. Per the germline V gene, CDR1 is GTSNPN and CDR2 is SVGIG (reference sequence). The CDR3 totals 14 residues. Deletions cut 1 base from V and 2 bases from J, with 9 bases between.

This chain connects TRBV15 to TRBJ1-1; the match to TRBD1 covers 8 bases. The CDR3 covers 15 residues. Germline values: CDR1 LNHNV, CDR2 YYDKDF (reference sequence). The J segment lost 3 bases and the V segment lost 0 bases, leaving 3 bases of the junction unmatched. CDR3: CATSRDQGADTEAFF. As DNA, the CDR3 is TGTGCCACCAGCAGAGATCAGGGGGCGGACACTGAAGCTTTCTTT.

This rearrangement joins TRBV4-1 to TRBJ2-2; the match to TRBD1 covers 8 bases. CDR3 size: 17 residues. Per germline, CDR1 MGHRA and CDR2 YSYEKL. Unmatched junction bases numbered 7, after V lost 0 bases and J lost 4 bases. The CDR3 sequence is CASSQEWNRGTTGELFF. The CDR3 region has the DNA TGCGCCAGCAGCCAAGAGTGGAACAGGGGGACCACCGGGGAGCTGTTTTTT.

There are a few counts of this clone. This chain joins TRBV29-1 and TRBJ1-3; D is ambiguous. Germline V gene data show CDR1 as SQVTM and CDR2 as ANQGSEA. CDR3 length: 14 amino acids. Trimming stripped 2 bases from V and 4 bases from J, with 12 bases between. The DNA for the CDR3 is TGCAGCGTTGAAACGTCAGACCAGGGAAACACCATATATTTT. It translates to CSVETSDQGNTIYF. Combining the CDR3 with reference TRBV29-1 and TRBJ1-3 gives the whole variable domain SAVISQKPSRDICQRGTSLTIQCQVDSQVTMMFWYRQQPGQSLTLIATANQGSEATYESGFVIDKFPISRPNLTFSTLTVSNMSPEDSSIYLCSVETSDQGNTIYFGEGSWLTVV.

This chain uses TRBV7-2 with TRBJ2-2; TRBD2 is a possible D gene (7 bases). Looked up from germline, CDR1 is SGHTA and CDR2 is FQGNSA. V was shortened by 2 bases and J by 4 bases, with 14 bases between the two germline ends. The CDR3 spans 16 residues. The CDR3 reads CASSLKSRGLTGELFF. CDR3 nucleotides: TGTGCCAGCAGCTTAAAGTCGCGGGGGCTCACCGGGGAGCTGTTTTTT.

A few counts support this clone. The CDR3 DNA reads as TGTGCCAGCAGCTCATACAGGAACACTGAAGCTTTCTTT. This encodes CASSSYRNTEAFF. J is TRBJ1-1 and V is TRBV11-2; D uncertain. The CDR3 sequence is 13 residues long. V was cut by 4 bases and J by 1 base, with 7 bases left in between. Germline assignment: CDR1 SGHAT and CDR2 FQNNGV.

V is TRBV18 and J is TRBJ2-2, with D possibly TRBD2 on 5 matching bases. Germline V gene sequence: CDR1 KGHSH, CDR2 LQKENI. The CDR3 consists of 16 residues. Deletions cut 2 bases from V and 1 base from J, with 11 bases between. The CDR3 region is CASSPVVEGNTGELFF. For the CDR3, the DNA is TGTGCCAGCTCACCAGTAGTCGAGGGGAACACCGGGGAGCTGTTTTTT.

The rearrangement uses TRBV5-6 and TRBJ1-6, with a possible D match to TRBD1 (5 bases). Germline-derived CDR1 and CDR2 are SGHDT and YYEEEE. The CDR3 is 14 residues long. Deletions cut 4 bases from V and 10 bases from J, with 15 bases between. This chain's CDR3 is CASSVQGVRSPLHF. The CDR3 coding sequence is TGTGCCAGCAGCGTGCAGGGCGTCCGGTCACCCCTCCACTTT.

The CDR3 sequence is CASSRDRVGYTF. The CDR3 nucleotides are TGTGCCAGCAGCCGGGACAGGGTTGGCTACACCTTC. This rearrangement joins TRBV4-2 to TRBJ1-2, with 9 nucleotides matching TRBD1. The V gene end was trimmed by 4 bases and the J gene end by 7 bases; junction bases not matched to a gene: 1. CDR3 size: 12 residues. Germline V gene sequence: CDR1 LGHNA, CDR2 YNFKEQ.

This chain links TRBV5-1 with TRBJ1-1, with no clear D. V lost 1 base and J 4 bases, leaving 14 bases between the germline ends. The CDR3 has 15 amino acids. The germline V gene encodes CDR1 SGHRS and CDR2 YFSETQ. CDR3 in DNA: TGCGCCAGCAGCTTGCTGGCCGCGAGCGGCACTGAAGCTTTCTTT. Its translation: CASSLLAASGTEAFF.

The CDR3 sequence is CASTERLVGRKKGSNQPQHF. CDR3 coding DNA: TGTGCCAGCACCGAGCGATTGGTGGGGAGGAAGAAGGGGAGCAATCAGCCCCAGCATTTT. The chain joins TRBV28 to TRBJ1-5; a weak D match, TRBD1 (5 bases). There are 20 residues in the CDR3. CDR1 and CDR2 (germline): MDHEN, SYDVKM. The ends were cut back, 7 bases at V and 1 base at J, with 29 bases in the middle. The whole variable domain, filled in from reference TRBV28 and TRBJ1-5, reads DVKVTQSSRYLVKRTGEKVFLECVQDMDHENMFWYRQDPGLGLRLIYFSYDVKMKEKGDIPEGYSVSREKKERFSLILESASTNQTSMYLCASTERLVGRKKGSNQPQHFGDGTRLSIL.

The CDR3 sequence is CASSIYPDSNQPQHF. CDR3 coding DNA: TGTGCCAGTAGTATCTATCCGGATAGCAATCAGCCCCAGCATTTT. V and J are TRBV19 and TRBJ1-5; D gene uncertain. Germline-derived CDR1 and CDR2 are LNHDA and SQIVND (reference sequence). Trimming pared 3 bases from V and 0 bases from J, leaving 9 bases between. This CDR3 contains 15 residues.

The CDR3 region is CASSTRQSTEAFF. The CDR3 region has the DNA TGTGCCAGCAGCACCCGACAGAGCACTGAAGCTTTCTTT. The rearrangement joins TRBV6-6 to TRBJ1-1; tentatively, D is TRBD1 (5 bases). The ends were cut back, 6 bases at V and 4 bases at J, with 12 bases in the middle. This CDR3 is built from 13 residues. Looked up from germline, CDR1 is MNHNY and CDR2 is SVGAGI (reference sequence).

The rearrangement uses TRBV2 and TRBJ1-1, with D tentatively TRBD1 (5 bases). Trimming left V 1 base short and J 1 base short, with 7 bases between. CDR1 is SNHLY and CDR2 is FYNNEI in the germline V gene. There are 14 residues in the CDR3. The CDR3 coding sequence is TGTGCCAGCAGTGAAGGGGGGAGGAACACTGAAGCTTTCTTT. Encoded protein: CASSEGGRNTEAFF.

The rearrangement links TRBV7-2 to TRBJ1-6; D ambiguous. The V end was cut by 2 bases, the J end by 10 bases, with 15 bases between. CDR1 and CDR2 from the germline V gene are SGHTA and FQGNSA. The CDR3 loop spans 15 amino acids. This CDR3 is CASSLFRGADSPLHF. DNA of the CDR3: TGTGCCAGCAGCTTATTCCGGGGAGCCGACTCACCCCTCCACTTT.

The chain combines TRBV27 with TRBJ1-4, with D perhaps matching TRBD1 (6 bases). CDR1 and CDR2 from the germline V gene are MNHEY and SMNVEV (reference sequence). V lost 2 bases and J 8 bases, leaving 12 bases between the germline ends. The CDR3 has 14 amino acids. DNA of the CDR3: TGTGCCAGCAGTTTAATGGGGGCAGGGGAAAAACTGTTTTTT. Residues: CASSLMGAGEKLFF.

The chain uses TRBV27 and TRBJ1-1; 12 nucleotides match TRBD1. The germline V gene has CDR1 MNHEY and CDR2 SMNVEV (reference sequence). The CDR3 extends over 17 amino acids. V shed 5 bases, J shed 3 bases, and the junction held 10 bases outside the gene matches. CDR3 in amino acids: CASSPGTGGVRDTEAFF. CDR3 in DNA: TGTGCCAGCAGTCCTGGGACAGGGGGCGTTCGGGACACTGAAGCTTTCTTT.

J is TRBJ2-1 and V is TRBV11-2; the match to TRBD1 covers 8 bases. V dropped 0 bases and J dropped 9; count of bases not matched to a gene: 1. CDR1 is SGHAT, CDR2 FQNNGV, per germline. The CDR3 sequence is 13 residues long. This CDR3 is CASSLDTGGEQFF. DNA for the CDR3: TGTGCCAGCAGCTTAGATACAGGGGGTGAGCAGTTCTTC.

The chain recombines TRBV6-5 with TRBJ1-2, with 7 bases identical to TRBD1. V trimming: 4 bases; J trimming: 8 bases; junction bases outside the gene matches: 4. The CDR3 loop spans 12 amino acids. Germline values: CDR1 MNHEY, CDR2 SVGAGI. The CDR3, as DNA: TGTGCCAGCAGTTTGCAGGGGGACGGCTACACCTTC. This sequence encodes CASSLQGDGYTF.